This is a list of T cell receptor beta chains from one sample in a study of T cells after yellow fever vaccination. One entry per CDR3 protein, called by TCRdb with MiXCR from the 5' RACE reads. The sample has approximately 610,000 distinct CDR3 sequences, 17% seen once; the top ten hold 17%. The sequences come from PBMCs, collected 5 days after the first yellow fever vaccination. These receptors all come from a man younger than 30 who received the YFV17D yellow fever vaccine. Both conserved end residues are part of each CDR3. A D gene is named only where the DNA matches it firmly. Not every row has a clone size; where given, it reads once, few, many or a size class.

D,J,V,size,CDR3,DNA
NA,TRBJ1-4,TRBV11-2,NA,CASSTGGQPSNEKLFF,TGTGCCAGCAGCACCGGAGGGCAGCCCTCTAATGAAAAACTGTTTTTT
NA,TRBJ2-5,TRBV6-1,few,CASSRLFGSPGQTETQYF,TGTGCCAGCAGCCGCCTTTTTGGGAGTCCCGGGCAGACGGAGACCCAGTACTTC
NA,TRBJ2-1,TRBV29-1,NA,CSVEATGTNNEQFF,TGCAGCGTTGAAGCGACGGGGACCAACAATGAGCAGTTCTTC
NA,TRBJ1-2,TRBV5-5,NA,CASSLDTANYGYTF,TGTGCCAGCAGCTTGGACACAGCTAACTATGGCTACACCTTC
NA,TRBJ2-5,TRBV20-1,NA,CSATGLRNAIENQYF,TGCAGTGCTACCGGGCTAAGAAACGCAATTGAGAACCAGTACTTC
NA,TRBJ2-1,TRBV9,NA,CASSPTPGRGTYNEQFF,TGTGCCAGCAGCCCAACCCCGGGGCGGGGAACCTACAATGAGCAGTTCTTC
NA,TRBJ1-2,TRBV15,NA,CATSRDGGHYGYTF,TGTGCCACCAGCAGGGACGGAGGGCACTATGGCTACACCTTC
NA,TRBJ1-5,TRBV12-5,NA,CASGFLEGQPQHF,TGTGCTAGTGGTTTTCTCGAGGGGCAGCCCCAGCATTTT
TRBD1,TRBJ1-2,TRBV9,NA,CASSILTGAGYTF,TGTGCCAGCAGCATATTAACAGGGGCGGGCTACACCTTC
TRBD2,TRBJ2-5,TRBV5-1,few,CASSLVVGSGGSETQYF,TGCGCCAGCAGCTTGGTGGTTGGTAGCGGGGGGTCGGAGACCCAGTACTTC
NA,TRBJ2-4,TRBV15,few,CATSRDGKGGTKNIQYF,TGTGCCACCAGCAGAGATGGAAAGGGCGGGACCAAAAACATTCAGTACTTC
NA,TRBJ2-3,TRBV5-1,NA,CASSFSPGIQSADTQYF,TGCGCCAGCAGCTTTTCCCCCGGAATACAGAGTGCAGATACGCAGTATTTT
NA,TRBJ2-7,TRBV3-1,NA,CASSHLGPKYF,TGTGCCAGCAGCCACTTGGGCCCTAAGTACTTC
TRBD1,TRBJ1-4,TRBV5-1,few,CASSGQGVSEKLFF,TGCGCCAGCAGCGGACAGGGTGTTAGTGAAAAACTGTTTTTT
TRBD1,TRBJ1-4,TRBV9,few,CASSVASGTENEKLFF,TGTGCCAGCAGCGTAGCTTCGGGGACAGAGAATGAAAAACTGTTTTTT
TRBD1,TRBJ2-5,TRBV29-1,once,CTGGGETQYF,TGTACAGGGGGCGGGGAGACCCAGTACTTC